This T cell receptor beta chain was identified during a study of blood T cell repertoires in COVID-19. V shed 4 bases, J shed 3 bases, and the junction held 8 bases outside the gene matches. The CDR3 runs 15 residues. Germline CDR1 LGHDT, CDR2 YNNKEL (reference sequence). Repertoires were generated with immunoSEQ multiplex PCR, while TCRdb's copy carries only in-frame clones and drops some. The data hold about 200,000 clones, with around 83% observed a single time. The sequence was obtained from a woman older than 75 with acute or convalescent COVID-19. The rearrangement joins TRBV3-1 (or the pseudogene TRBV3-2) to TRBJ1-1, with TRBD1 identical over 7 bases. Sequencing input: peripheral blood. This CDR3 is CASSPGQAAYTEAFF. CDR3 sequence (DNA): TGTGCCAGCAGCCCCGGACAGGCCGCGTACACTGAAGCTTTCTTT.